A single sample is the source of the 30 T cell receptor beta chains below, sequenced in a study of PD-L1 blockade in urothelial cancer. Repertoires were generated with immunoSEQ multiplex PCR, while TCRdb's copy carries only in-frame clones and drops some. The table shows 25,000 to 30,000 clones, with around 87% occurring only once. The specimen was PBMCs, collected around atezolizumab (anti-PD-L1) treatment. The receptors shown here come from a man aged 50-59 years with urothelial cancer.

V usage is TRBV6-6 and J usage is TRBJ1-4; 7 nucleotides line up with TRBD1. J gave up 8 bases and V 7 bases, and 10 bases lay outside the gene matches. The CDR3 totals 14 residues. Germline V gives CDR1 MNHNY, CDR2 SVGAGI (reference sequence). The CDR3 bases are TGTGCCAGCACCATGACAGGGTGGTACGAAAAACTGTTTTTT. Its protein is CASTMTGWYEKLFF.

This clone has more than one count but fewer than ten. The chain links TRBV6-5 to TRBJ1-1; D gene unclear. Germline V lookup: CDR1 MNHEY, CDR2 SVGAGI. The CDR3 loop spans 13 amino acids. Trimming removed 4 bases at V and 0 bases at J, with 6 bases between. CDR3 protein: CASSSSMNTEAFF. For the CDR3, the DNA is TGTGCCAGCAGTTCCTCCATGAACACTGAAGCTTTCTTT.

The V call is TRBV7-6, the J call TRBJ2-2, with TRBD2 matching 9 bases. With 1 base clipped from V and 4 bases from J, the junction kept 4 bases outside the gene matches. Germline CDR1 SGHVS, CDR2 FNYEAQ. This CDR3 comprises 16 residues. CDR3 region: CASSLVTSGITGELFF. CDR3 nucleotide sequence: TGTGCCAGCAGCTTAGTGACTAGCGGTATCACCGGGGAGCTGTTTTTT. Full variable domain (remainder filled in from reference TRBV7-6 and TRBJ2-2): GAGVSQSPRYKVTKRGQDVALRCDPISGHVSLYWYRQALGQGPEFLTYFNYEAQQDKSGLPNDRFSAERPEGSISTLTIQRTEQRDSAMYRCASSLVTSGITGELFFGEGSRLTVL.

The V gene is TRBV11-1, the J gene TRBJ2-2, with TRBD2 matching 7 bases. V lost 0 bases to trimming and J lost 4 bases; unmatched junction nucleotides: 8. The germline CDR1 and CDR2 sequences are SGHAT and FQDESV (reference sequence). This CDR3 is 17 amino acids long. The CDR3 sequence is CASSLAPWGGGTGELFF. The CDR3 DNA follows: TGTGCCAGCAGCTTAGCGCCTTGGGGCGGGGGCACCGGGGAGCTGTTTTTT. Full variable domain (remainder filled in from reference TRBV11-1 and TRBJ2-2): EAEVAQSPRYKITEKSQAVAFWCDPISGHATLYWYRQILGQGPELLVQFQDESVVDDSQLPKDRFSAERLKGVDSTLKIQPAELGDSAMYLCASSLAPWGGGTGELFFGEGSRLTVL.

V usage is TRBV19 and J usage is TRBJ2-1; maybe TRBD1 (5 bases). Germline values: CDR1 LNHDA, CDR2 SQIVND (reference sequence). Trimming removed 4 bases at V and 6 bases at J, with 7 bases between. The length of the CDR3 is 12 residues. The CDR3: CASSKGFNEQFF. DNA for the CDR3: TGTGCCAGTAGTAAGGGGTTCAATGAGCAGTTCTTC.

The chain links TRBV2 to TRBJ1-1, with D perhaps TRBD1 (6 bases). This CDR3 is built from 13 residues. Germline-derived CDR1 and CDR2 are SNHLY and FYNNEI. V dropped 6 bases and J dropped 1 base, with 9 bases sitting between them. The CDR3 region has the DNA TGTGCCAGCAGACAGACAGGGAACACTGAAGCTTTCTTT. It encodes CASRQTGNTEAFF.

J is TRBJ2-5 and V is TRBV5-6, with D maybe TRBD1 (5 bases). Trimming cost V 0 bases and J 3 bases, with 12 bases left between them. Germline V gene data show CDR1 as SGHDT and CDR2 as YYEEEE. This CDR3 is 15 amino acids long. CDR3 protein: CASSLAGRAKETQYF. The DNA of the CDR3 is TGTGCCAGCAGCTTGGCGGGCAGGGCCAAAGAGACCCAGTACTTC.

The J gene is TRBJ2-3, the V gene TRBV29-1; D is uncertain. The germline V gene encodes CDR1 SQVTM and CDR2 ANQGSEA. This CDR3 contains 13 residues. V was trimmed by 6 bases and J by 0 bases, leaving 10 bases between them. CDR3 loop: CSVHRVSTDTQYF. For the CDR3, the DNA is TGCAGCGTGCACAGAGTTAGCACAGATACGCAGTATTTT.

As DNA, the CDR3 is TGTGCCAGCAGCTTAGGCCAAACTTTACTAGCGTCTGGGGCCAACGTCCTGACTTTC. This translates into CASSLGQTLLASGANVLTF. The chain links TRBV7-8 to TRBJ2-6; 7 bases line up with TRBD2. This CDR3 has 19 amino acids. Unmatched junction bases numbered 10, after V lost 1 base and J lost 1 base. CDR1 is SGHVS, CDR2 FQNEAQ, per germline.

This rearrangement joins TRBV27 to TRBJ2-1, with TRBD2 identical over 8 bases. The CDR3 is 13 amino acids. Unmatched junction bases numbered 6, after V lost 10 bases and J lost 4 bases. Germline CDR1 is MNHEY and CDR2 is SMNVEV (reference sequence). DNA of the CDR3: TGTGCCACCCAGTCTAGCGGGTACAATGAGCAGTTCTTC. Translation gives CATQSSGYNEQFF.

The chain uses TRBV27 and TRBJ2-1; TRBD1 aligns across 8 bases. Trimming removed 7 bases from V and 4 bases from J; junction bases left unmatched: 6. CDR3 length equals 14 residues. CDR1 and CDR2 from the germline V gene are MNHEY and SMNVEV (reference sequence). CDR3: CASTTGGNYNEQFF. The CDR3 DNA reads TGTGCCAGCACCACAGGGGGTAATTACAATGAGCAGTTCTTC.

The J gene is TRBJ2-5, the V gene TRBV4-1; TRBD2 matches 9 bases. V dropped 4 bases and J dropped 1; count of bases not matched to a gene: 7. Per germline, CDR1 MGHRA and CDR2 YSYEKL. CDR3 length equals 16 residues. In nucleotides, the CDR3 is TGCGCCAGCAGCCCCCCTGGCGGGAGGGCCCAAGAGACCCAGTACTTC. It encodes CASSPPGGRAQETQYF.

The chain has TRBV5-4 and TRBJ2-1, with TRBD1 matching over 9 bases. CDR1 and CDR2 from the germline V gene are SGHNT and YYREEE (reference sequence). CDR3 size: 15 residues. With 0 bases clipped from V and 8 bases from J, the junction kept 6 bases outside the gene matches. The CDR3 DNA follows: TGTGCCAGCAGCTTGGTCGGACAGGGGCGGGATGAGCAGTTCTTC. Encoded protein: CASSLVGQGRDEQFF.

This clone was counted once. The chain has TRBV29-1 and TRBJ2-1; D is perhaps TRBD2 (5 bases). The ends were cut back, 7 bases at V and 9 bases at J, with 16 bases in the middle. The V gene's germline CDR1 is SQVTM and CDR2 ANQGSEA. The CDR3 is 12 amino acids. The CDR3 loop is CSAGNSRGEQFF. CDR3 DNA: TGCAGCGCTGGGAACTCCCGGGGTGAGCAGTTCTTC.

This sequence joins TRBV19 and TRBJ2-7; D is possibly TRBD1 (5 bases). Trimming took off 5 bases at V and 3 bases at J, with 11 bases between the two ends. The CDR3 length is 13 residues. CDR1 and CDR2 (germline): LNHDA, SQIVND (reference sequence). The CDR3: CASSADSDYEQYF. In nucleotides, the CDR3 is TGTGCCAGTAGTGCAGACAGTGACTACGAGCAGTACTTC.

This clone has only a few counts. CDR3 loop: CASNQDRGPPGGYTF. CDR3 DNA sequence: TGTGCCAGTAACCAGGACAGGGGTCCGCCAGGTGGCTACACCTTC. This chain connects TRBV19 to TRBJ1-2, with 9 bases that match TRBD1. This CDR3 contains 15 residues. Germline loops: CDR1 LNHDA, CDR2 SQIVND (reference sequence). The trim removed 7 bases at V and 7 bases at J, leaving 13 bases unmatched. Filled out from reference TRBV19 and TRBJ1-2, the complete variable domain reads DGGITQSPKYLFRKEGQNVTLSCEQNLNHDAMYWYRQDPGQGLRLIYYSQIVNDFQKGDIAEGYSVSREKKESFPLTVTSAQKNPTAFYLCASNQDRGPPGGYTFGSGTRLTVV.

This rearrangement joins TRBV7-9 to TRBJ1-2, with a possible D match to TRBD1 (6 bases). Germline-derived CDR1 and CDR2 are SEHNR and FQNEAQ (reference sequence). There are 14 residues in the CDR3. V was cut by 4 bases and J by 5 bases, with 14 bases left in between. CDR3 in DNA: TGTGCCAGCAGCTCCCAGGGGTCAGCATATGGCTACACCTTC. Protein sequence: CASSSQGSAYGYTF.

This chain connects TRBV4-1 to TRBJ2-7; tentatively, D is TRBD1 (6 bases). V dropped 1 base and J dropped 2 bases, with 12 bases sitting between them. Looked up from germline, CDR1 is MGHRA and CDR2 is YSYEKL. This CDR3 has 15 residues. The CDR3 loop is CASSQVGASPYEQYF. The CDR3 bases are TGCGCCAGCAGCCAAGTGGGGGCCTCACCCTACGAGCAGTACTTC.

The chain combines TRBV7-3 with TRBJ2-7, with D perhaps TRBD1 (6 bases). From germline, CDR1 is SGHTA and CDR2 FQGTGA. V was clipped by 0 bases and J by 2 bases, with 17 bases between them. The CDR3 is 17 residues long. CDR3 region: CASSLTSDSLGPYEQYF. The CDR3 bases are TGTGCCAGCAGCTTAACGTCGGACAGCCTGGGGCCCTACGAGCAGTACTTC.

The chain is built from TRBV27 and TRBJ1-5; D may be TRBD1 (5 bases). Germline V CDR1 and CDR2: MNHEY, SMNVEV (reference sequence). The length of the CDR3 is 18 residues. V gave up 2 bases and J gave up 0 bases, with 17 bases separating them. CDR3 sequence reads: CASSLRAGTPYSNQPQHF. In DNA form, the CDR3 reads TGTGCCAGCAGTTTACGGGCAGGGACTCCCTATAGCAATCAGCCCCAGCATTTT.

This clone was seen just once. This chain links TRBV29-1 with TRBJ2-7; 7 positions match TRBD1. V was pared by 2 bases and J by 0 bases, with 7 bases of the junction left unmatched. Germline CDR1 is SQVTM and CDR2 is ANQGSEA. This CDR3 contains 15 residues. The CDR3: CSVEYATGTSYEQYF. The CDR3 region has the DNA TGCAGCGTTGAATACGCGACAGGGACCTCCTACGAGCAGTACTTC.

This chain uses TRBV9 with TRBJ2-1; D is possibly TRBD2 (6 bases). The length of the CDR3 is 15 residues. Looked up from germline, CDR1 is SGDLS and CDR2 is YYNGEE. Trimming stripped 2 bases from V and 8 bases from J, with 17 bases between. The DNA for the CDR3 is TGTGCCAGCAGCGTGAGGAGGGCCTCGCTCGATGAGCAGTTCTTC. It specifies CASSVRRASLDEQFF. Looking up the rest from reference TRBV9 and TRBJ2-1 gives the full variable domain: DSGVTQTPKHLITATGQRVTLRCSPRSGDLSVYWYQQSLDQGLQFLIQYYNGEERAKGNILERFSAQQFPDLHSELNLSSLELGDSALYFCASSVRRASLDEQFFGPGTRLTVL.

This chain joins TRBV7-9 and TRBJ2-5, with D unresolved. V shed 3 bases and J shed 2 bases, with 7 bases lying between them. This CDR3 comprises 13 residues. Germline V lookup: CDR1 SEHNR, CDR2 FQNEAQ (reference sequence). CDR3 sequence reads: CASSFPLQETQYF. The CDR3 DNA reads as TGTGCCAGCAGCTTTCCCCTTCAAGAGACCCAGTACTTC.

The CDR3 sequence: CASSPGTSLLEQFF. The DNA of the CDR3 is TGTGCCAGCAGTCCGGGGACTAGCCTTTTGGAGCAGTTCTTC. The chain couples TRBV27 to TRBJ2-1, with TRBD2 matching over 9 bases. Germline V gives CDR1 MNHEY, CDR2 SMNVEV (reference sequence). The CDR3 extends over 14 amino acids. With V trimmed by 5 bases and J by 10 bases, 9 bases remained unmatched.

V and J are TRBV27 and TRBJ1-2; D is undetermined. V was clipped by 1 base and J by 7 bases, with 13 bases between them. The CDR3 consists of 14 residues. CDR1 and CDR2 (germline): MNHEY, SMNVEV (reference sequence). The CDR3 sequence is CASSLLGGLVGYTF. The DNA for the CDR3 is TGTGCCAGCAGTTTATTGGGAGGACTGGTTGGCTACACCTTC.

The chain is built from TRBV9 and TRBJ1-2, with D hard to call. From germline, CDR1 is SGDLS and CDR2 YYNGEE. This CDR3 has 15 residues. Trimming pared 4 bases from V and 0 bases from J, leaving 13 bases between. The CDR3 region is CASSYSGEANYGYTF. For the CDR3, the DNA is TGTGCCAGCAGCTACTCCGGTGAGGCTAACTATGGCTACACCTTC.

This clone was recorded a few times. The rearrangement links TRBV7-2 to TRBJ2-7; D is perhaps TRBD2 (5 bases). Per the germline V gene, CDR1 is SGHTA and CDR2 is FQGNSA. V was trimmed by 2 bases and J by 7 bases, leaving 12 bases between them. The CDR3 has 13 residues. The CDR3 DNA follows: TGTGCCAGCAGCTTAACCCTACGCGGGGAGCAGTACTTC. Translating gives CASSLTLRGEQYF. Based on the CDR3 plus reference TRBV7-2 and TRBJ2-7, the full variable domain is GAGVSQSPSNKVTEKGKDVELRCDPISGHTALYWYRQSLGQGLEFLIYFQGNSAPDKSGLPSDRFSAERTGGSVSTLTIQRTQQEDSAVYLCASSLTLRGEQYFGPGTRLTVT.

The V and J genes are TRBV27 and TRBJ2-1, with a tentative D call TRBD2 (7 bases). The CDR3 is 17 residues long. Germline lookup yields CDR1 MNHEY and CDR2 SMNVEV (reference sequence). The V end was cut by 5 bases, the J end by 0 bases, with 17 bases between. DNA for the CDR3: TGTGCCAGCAGTGGAAGGGGGGGCCTTTTCTCCTACAATGAGCAGTTCTTC. Residues: CASSGRGGLFSYNEQFF.

The rearrangement links TRBV2 to TRBJ1-1, with a tentative D call TRBD1 (6 bases). The V end lost 6 bases, the J end lost 1 base, and 15 bases lay between the germline ends. Germline V CDR1 and CDR2: SNHLY, FYNNEI. CDR3 length: 15 amino acids. The CDR3 reads CASRDAQGTNTEAFF. In DNA form, the CDR3 reads TGTGCCAGCAGGGATGCACAGGGCACGAACACTGAAGCTTTCTTT. Filled out from reference TRBV2 and TRBJ1-1, the complete variable domain reads EPEVTQTPSHQVTQMGQEVILRCVPISNHLYFYWYRQILGQKVEFLVSFYNNEISEKSEIFDDQFSVERPDGSNFTLKIRSTKLEDSAMYFCASRDAQGTNTEAFFGQGTRLTVV.

The chain uses TRBV7-6 and TRBJ1-2; D unclear. Trimming stripped 6 bases from V and 7 bases from J, with 15 bases between. This CDR3 comprises 13 residues. The germline V gene has CDR1 SGHVS and CDR2 FNYEAQ. Here the CDR3 DNA reads TGTGCCAGCAGTTTTAACTATCTGGGTGGCTACACCTTC. This gives the protein CASSFNYLGGYTF.